A single sample is the source of the 2 T cell receptor beta chains below, sequenced in a study of blood T cell repertoires in COVID-19. Profiled with immunoSEQ multiplex PCR; TCRdb holds only in-frame clones, not every one. The sample lists approximately 240,000 clones; approximately 85% were seen once. Specimen: peripheral blood. The source of these receptors is a man aged 45-60 years with acute or convalescent COVID-19.

CDR3 sequence (DNA): TGTGCCAGCAGCCTCGGGACTAGCGGCTCCAATGAGCAGTTCTTC. This gives the protein CASSLGTSGSNEQFF. This chain links TRBV3-1 (or the pseudogene TRBV3-2) with TRBJ2-1; 11 positions agree with TRBD2. Germline V gene sequence: CDR1 LGHDT, CDR2 YNNKEL (reference sequence). The CDR3 has 15 residues. V gave up 4 bases and J gave up 6 bases; unmatched junction bases: 5.

The chain links TRBV7-9 to TRBJ1-2; no firm D call. The length of the CDR3 is 14 residues. V lost 1 base and J 0 bases, leaving 6 bases between the germline ends. Germline V gives CDR1 SEHNR, CDR2 FQNEAQ (reference sequence). Here the CDR3 reads CASSLDGANYGYTF. The CDR3 nucleotides are TGTGCCAGCAGCTTAGACGGAGCTAACTATGGCTACACCTTC.